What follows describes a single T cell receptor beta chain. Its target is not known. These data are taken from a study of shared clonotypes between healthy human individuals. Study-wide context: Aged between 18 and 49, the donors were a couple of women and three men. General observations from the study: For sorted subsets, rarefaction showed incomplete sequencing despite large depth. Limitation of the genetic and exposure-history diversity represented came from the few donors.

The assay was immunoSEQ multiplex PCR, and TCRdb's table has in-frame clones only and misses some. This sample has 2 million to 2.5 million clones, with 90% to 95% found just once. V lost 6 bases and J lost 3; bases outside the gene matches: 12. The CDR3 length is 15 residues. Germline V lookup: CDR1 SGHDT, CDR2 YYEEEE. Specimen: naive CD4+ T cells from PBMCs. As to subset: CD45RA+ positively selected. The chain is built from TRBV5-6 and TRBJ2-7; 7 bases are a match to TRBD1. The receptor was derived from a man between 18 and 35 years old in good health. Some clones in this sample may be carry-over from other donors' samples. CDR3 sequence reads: CASTNGRTGIYEQYF. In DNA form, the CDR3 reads TGTGCCAGCACCAATGGCCGGACAGGCATCTACGAGCAGTACTTC.